This TCR beta chain was observed in a study of cytomegalovirus exposure and HLA in healthy donors. Findings and limits, study-wide: An analysis that came later showed most CMV-associated TCR beta chains appearing HLA-restricted. HLA-A and HLA-B allele assignments for most subjects were reportedly predicted accurately using TCR beta sequences.

In the case of this clone: Its antigen remains unidentified.

There are 16 residues in the CDR3. Trimming cost V 11 bases and J 0 bases, with 20 bases left between them. The germline V gene has CDR1 ENHRY and CDR2 SYGVKD. Amplification used 60 Vbeta primers and 13 Jbeta primers. Produced via immunoSEQ multiplex PCR; TCRdb's table is partial and in-frame only. The sample holds some 40,000 clones; 81% are singletons and the top ten take roughly 2.5%. This clonotype was obtained from a man aged 45-60 years in good health and CMV-seronegative. The V and J genes are TRBV10-3 and TRBJ1-3, with D unresolved. Sequencing used PBMCs. The CDR3 sequence is CAASGEAATSGNTIYF. The CDR3, as DNA: TGTGCCGCCAGTGGTGAGGCAGCCACCTCTGGAAACACCATATATTTT.